A selection of T cell receptor beta chains follows, all from one sample in a study of T cell responses to AZD1222 COVID-19 vaccine. The repertoire was sequenced with immunoSEQ multiplex PCR; TCRdb's copy has only in-frame clones and lacks some. This sample carries approximately 170,000 clones, approximately 95% of them seen once, and the ten largest clones take 3.5% to 5%. The specimen was peripheral blood, collected on day 0 of AZD1222 vaccination. The receptors originated from an adult in good health. The CDR3 runs from the conserved cysteine through the conserved F or W. A D gene is named only where the DNA matches it firmly. Size values are once, few and many counts, or a class for expanded clones, and some rows have none.

NA	TRBV11-2	TRBJ1-1	few	CASSSLRGGVTEAFF	TGTGCCAGCAGCTCCCTGAGGGGGGGAGTAACTGAAGCTTTCTTT
NA	TRBV15	TRBJ2-7	NA	CATRDGSSYEQYF	TGTGCCACCAGGGACGGAAGCTCCTACGAGCAGTACTTC
NA	TRBV29-1	TRBJ1-1	NA	CSVEHTLQAFF	TGCAGCGTCGAACATACGTTGCAAGCTTTCTTT
TRBD1	TRBV18	TRBJ2-5	NA	CASSRGIRDREGQETQYF	TGTGCCAGCTCACGGGGAATCCGGGACAGGGAGGGTCAAGAGACCCAGTACTTC
NA	TRBV5-1	TRBJ2-6	NA	CASTSGSGANVLTF	TGCGCCAGCACTTCAGGGTCTGGGGCCAACGTCCTGACTTTC
NA	TRBV7-9	TRBJ1-1	NA	CASIQSVNTEAFF	TGTGCCAGTATACAGAGTGTGAACACTGAAGCTTTCTTT
NA	TRBV6-5	TRBJ2-1	NA	CASGSPSSYNEQFF	TGTGCCAGTGGGTCGCCGAGCTCCTACAATGAGCAGTTCTTC
TRBD1	TRBV9	TRBJ2-5	NA	CASSPRTGGETQYF	TGTGCCAGCAGCCCAAGGACAGGGGGAGAGACCCAGTACTTC
NA	TRBV28	TRBJ1-2	once	CASSLTGYGYTF	TGTGCCAGCAGTTTAACAGGATATGGCTACACCTTC
TRBD2	TRBV4-2	TRBJ2-3	NA	CASGSIAGAGDTQYF	TGTGCCAGCGGCTCAATAGCGGGAGCGGGGGATACGCAGTATTTT
NA	TRBV3-1/TRBV3-2	TRBJ1-1	once	CASSQGSGNREAFF	TGTGCCAGCAGCCAAGGGTCTGGGAACCGTGAAGCTTTCTTT
NA	TRBV14	TRBJ1-1	NA	CASSAPGQNTEAFF	TGTGCCAGCAGCGCCCCGGGACAGAACACTGAAGCTTTCTTT
TRBD1	TRBV10-3	TRBJ1-1	NA	CAISESGGLITEAFF	TGTGCCATCAGTGAGTCAGGGGGCTTGATCACTGAAGCTTTCTTT
NA	TRBV12-3/TRBV12-4	TRBJ1-5	NA	CASSSMYIQPQHF	TGTGCCAGCAGCTCTATGTACATTCAGCCCCAGCATTTT
NA	TRBV5-1	TRBJ2-2	NA	CASSSEISNTGELFF	TGCGCCAGCAGCTCGGAGATTTCGAACACCGGGGAGCTGTTTTTT
NA	TRBV19	TRBJ2-1	NA	CASSIGGLYYNEQFF	TGTGCCAGTAGTATCGGGGGACTGTACTACAATGAGCAGTTCTTC
NA	TRBV5-5	TRBJ2-2	NA	CASSPRAGTLNTGELFF	TGTGCCAGCAGCCCTAGAGCTGGGACACTGAACACCGGGGAGCTGTTTTTT
TRBD2	TRBV9	TRBJ2-2	NA	CASSVTSGATGELFF	TGTGCCAGCAGCGTGACTAGCGGGGCGACCGGGGAGCTGTTTTTT
TRBD2	TRBV10-3	TRBJ2-7	NA	CAMASGDSYEQYF	TGTGCCATGGCTAGCGGGGACTCCTACGAGCAGTACTTC
TRBD1	TRBV11-2	TRBJ1-1	NA	CASSLQGAVTEAFF	TGTGCCAGCAGCTTACAGGGGGCCGTCACTGAAGCTTTCTTT
TRBD2	TRBV6-4	TRBJ2-1	NA	CASSPGTRASLGSYNEQFF	TGTGCCAGCAGTCCCGGGACTAGAGCTTCCTTGGGGTCCTACAATGAGCAGTTCTTC
NA	TRBV18	TRBJ1-3	NA	CASSPLTNKGNTIYF	TGTGCCAGCTCACCACTTACTAATAAGGGAAACACCATATATTTT
TRBD1	TRBV13	TRBJ1-3	NA	CASSSRTNRGSGNTIYF	TGTGCCAGCAGCTCAAGGACCAACAGGGGGTCTGGAAACACCATATATTTT
NA	TRBV12-3/TRBV12-4	TRBJ2-1	NA	CASRLWGEQFF	TGTGCCAGCCGACTATGGGGTGAGCAGTTCTTC
TRBD1	TRBV28	TRBJ1-3	once	CASTPLDRGENTIYF	TGTGCCAGCACTCCCCTAGACAGGGGGGAAAACACCATATATTTT
TRBD1	TRBV3-1/TRBV3-2	TRBJ1-6	NA	CASSVQTGGNSPLHF	TGTGCCAGCAGCGTCCAGACAGGGGGCAATTCACCCCTCCACTTT
TRBD1	TRBV19	TRBJ2-5	NA	CASSIGGQGWETQYF	TGTGCCAGTAGTATTGGTGGACAGGGGTGGGAGACCCAGTACTTC
NA	TRBV29-1	TRBJ2-2	NA	CSVAVDLRGRELFF	TGCAGCGTTGCGGTGGACCTCCGAGGTAGAGAGCTGTTTTTT
NA	TRBV27	TRBJ1-1	NA	CASSLGQPNTEAFF	TGTGCCAGCAGTTTAGGCCAGCCGAACACTGAAGCTTTCTTT
TRBD2	TRBV6-5	TRBJ2-1	once	CASRTSGGSYNEQFF	TGTGCCAGCAGAACTAGCGGGGGTTCCTACAATGAGCAGTTCTTC
TRBD1	TRBV3-1/TRBV3-2	TRBJ2-1	NA	CASSPQRTGEFYNEQFF	TGTGCCAGCAGCCCGCAAAGGACAGGCGAATTCTACAATGAGCAGTTCTTC
NA	TRBV19	TRBJ1-2	medium-sized	CASTPGATGGYTF	TGTGCCAGTACCCCTGGCGCGACGGGTGGCTACACCTTC
TRBD1	TRBV6-1	TRBJ1-1	NA	CASSDVNRGRTEAFF	TGTGCCAGCAGTGACGTGAACAGGGGGCGGACTGAAGCTTTCTTT
NA	TRBV4-1	TRBJ1-4	NA	CASSAGTRGEKLFF	TGCGCCAGCAGTGCCGGGACAAGGGGTGAAAAACTGTTTTTT
NA	TRBV6-5	TRBJ1-1	NA	CASRVQGNTEAFF	TGTGCCAGCAGGGTACAGGGGAACACTGAAGCTTTCTTT
NA	TRBV12-3/TRBV12-4	TRBJ1-5	NA	CASSLAGHQPQHF	TGTGCCAGCAGTTTAGCAGGGCACCAGCCCCAGCATTTT
NA	TRBV19	TRBJ1-2	NA	CASSIGGASGYTF	TGTGCCAGTAGTATTGGGGGGGCGTCGGGCTACACCTTC
NA	TRBV27	TRBJ1-4	NA	CASSTLRVANEKLFF	TGTGCCAGCAGCACACTCAGGGTGGCTAATGAAAAACTGTTTTTT
NA	TRBV5-6	TRBJ2-2	NA	CASSWEGGVWTGELFF	TGTGCCAGCAGCTGGGAAGGCGGGGTTTGGACCGGGGAGCTGTTTTTT
NA	TRBV7-8	TRBJ1-5	NA	CASSLGLRRGNNQPQHF	TGTGCCAGCAGCTTAGGATTAAGGCGGGGAAACAATCAGCCCCAGCATTTT
TRBD2	TRBV24-1	TRBJ2-1	NA	CATSDGGGSEQFF	TGTGCCACCAGTGATGGGGGGGGGAGTGAGCAGTTCTTC
NA	TRBV11-1	TRBJ1-6	NA	CASSYDRNYNSPLHF	TGTGCCAGCAGCTACGACAGGAACTATAATTCACCCCTCCACTTT
NA	TRBV6-2/TRBV6-3	TRBJ1-1	NA	CASSYSPGRRTEAFF	TGTGCCAGCAGTTACTCGCCTGGGAGGAGGACTGAAGCTTTCTTT
NA	TRBV12-3/TRBV12-4	TRBJ1-5	NA	CASSLISRQPQHF	TGTGCCAGCAGTTTAATTTCTAGGCAGCCCCAGCATTTT
TRBD1	TRBV27	TRBJ1-2	once	CASSSPGQGRYGYTF	TGTGCCAGCAGTTCCCCGGGACAGGGTAGATATGGCTACACCTTC
TRBD2	TRBV10-1	TRBJ2-5	NA	CASGTSDETQYF	TGCGCCAGCGGGACTAGCGATGAGACCCAGTACTTC
NA	TRBV6-1	TRBJ2-7	few	CASSVRISGRFYEQYF	TGTGCCAGCAGTGTTCGGATATCGGGCCGATTCTACGAGCAGTACTTC
NA	TRBV6-5	TRBJ2-1	NA	CASGSHVRGNEQFF	TGTGCCAGCGGATCTCACGTGAGGGGCAATGAGCAGTTCTTC
TRBD1	TRBV5-8	TRBJ1-2	NA	CASSNIQGRDGYTF	TGTGCCAGCAGCAACATACAGGGGAGAGATGGCTACACCTTC
TRBD1	TRBV5-1	TRBJ1-5	NA	CASSVTGGSNQPQHF	TGCGCCAGCAGTGTGACAGGGGGTAGCAATCAGCCCCAGCATTTT
NA	TRBV30	TRBJ2-1	once	CASLQAVGGNEQFF	TGTGCCTCCTTACAGGCGGTAGGGGGCAATGAGCAGTTCTTC
NA	TRBV14	TRBJ2-5	NA	CASSQDQETQYF	TGTGCCAGCAGCCAAGATCAAGAGACCCAGTACTTC
NA	TRBV18	TRBJ2-1	once	CASSSRDSDSEQFF	TGTGCCAGCTCAAGCCGGGACTCAGATTCTGAGCAGTTCTTC
NA	TRBV2	TRBJ1-3	NA	CASKGGMGRSGNTIYF	TGTGCCAGCAAGGGAGGGATGGGTCGCTCTGGAAACACCATATATTTT
NA	TRBV27	TRBJ2-7	NA	CASRGRTLSGAYEQYF	TGTGCCAGCAGGGGGCGGACACTCAGTGGGGCCTACGAGCAGTACTTC
NA	TRBV30	TRBJ1-2	NA	CAWSVTDGYTF	TGTGCCTGGAGTGTGACGGATGGCTACACCTTC
NA	TRBV19	TRBJ2-1	NA	CASLNRRSSYNEQFF	TGTGCCAGCCTTAACAGGAGGTCTTCATACAATGAGCAGTTCTTC
TRBD1	TRBV7-6	TRBJ1-1	NA	CASSLGDRGNTEAFF	TGTGCCAGCAGCTTAGGTGACAGGGGGAACACTGAAGCTTTCTTT
NA	TRBV7-9	TRBJ2-7	NA	CASSLVKYEQYF	TGTGCCAGCAGCTTAGTAAAGTACGAGCAGTACTTC